A single sample gave rise to the 20 T cell receptor beta chains below, sequenced in a study of identical twins. TCRdb redid the calling of the 5' RACE reads with MiXCR, one entry per CDR3 protein. Seen here are about 200,000 distinct CDR3 sequences, more than 9% observed once, and the top ten hold 10%. Sequences were obtained from memory T cells sorted from blood. Every receptor here comes from a man between 50 and 59 years old in good health.

The chain couples TRBV5-1 to TRBJ1-2; D might be TRBD1 (5 bases). This CDR3 has 16 amino acids. Trimming cost V 0 bases and J 0 bases, with 12 bases left between them. Germline CDR1 SGHRS, CDR2 YFSETQ. CDR3 DNA: TGCGCCAGCAGCTTGGGGGGCCGCGGAGCTAACTATGGCTACACCTTC. It yields the protein CASSLGGRGANYGYTF.

This clonotype came up many times. The chain combines TRBV7-2 with TRBJ2-7; D may be TRBD2 (5 bases). Germline loops: CDR1 SGHTA, CDR2 FQGNSA. The CDR3 is made up of 14 amino acids. Trimming pared 5 bases from V and 5 bases from J, leaving 16 bases between. CDR3 amino acids: CASSPNPSRNEQYF. CDR3 nucleotides: TGTGCCAGCAGCCCAAACCCTAGCCGGAACGAGCAGTACTTC.

The gene calls are TRBV25-1 and TRBJ1-2; D call uncertain. The CDR3 has 17 amino acids. CDR1 and CDR2 from the germline V gene are MGHDK and SYGVNS. Trimming stripped 5 bases from V and 9 bases from J, with 28 bases between. The CDR3 region has the DNA TGTGCCAGCAGTCCAACCCAGGCCGTTCCTAACGCGAGGAGCTACACCTTC. This sequence encodes CASSPTQAVPNARSYTF.

This clonotype was recorded a few times. V and J are TRBV5-1 and TRBJ2-1; 8 nucleotides align to TRBD2. CDR3 length equals 14 residues. Germline CDR1 and CDR2: SGHRS and YFSETQ. V lost 1 base, J lost 8 bases, and 5 bases stayed unmatched. CDR3 bases: TGCGCCAGCAGCTTGAGCGGGGGTATGGATGAGCAGTTCTTC. The encoded protein is CASSLSGGMDEQFF.

There are many counts of this clonotype. The V gene is TRBV7-9, the J gene TRBJ2-1; weak D call: TRBD1 (5 bases). The germline V gene encodes CDR1 SEHNR and CDR2 FQNEAQ (reference sequence). The CDR3 loop spans 12 amino acids. The ends were cut back, 6 bases at V and 9 bases at J, with 12 bases in the middle. Here the CDR3 DNA reads TGTGCCAGCAGGGCGCCAGGGATTGAGCAGTTCTTC. Protein: CASRAPGIEQFF.

This clonotype was found a few times. V usage is TRBV12-3 or TRBV12-4 and J usage is TRBJ2-7, with D possibly TRBD1 on 5 matching bases. The V gene lost 4 bases and the J gene lost 5 bases, with 12 bases spanning the gap. The length of the CDR3 is 13 residues. Here the CDR3 DNA reads TGTGCCAGCAGTTCCCTCCAGGGTCACGAGCAGTACTTC. Amino acid sequence: CASSSLQGHEQYF.

The genes are TRBV19 and TRBJ2-6, with TRBD1 matching 7 bases. CDR1 and CDR2 from the germline V gene are LNHDA and SQIVND (reference sequence). J gave up 0 bases and V 5 bases, and 7 bases lay outside the gene matches. This CDR3 is built from 17 residues. CDR3 loop: CASSADRFNSGANVLTF. CDR3 DNA sequence: TGTGCCAGTAGTGCGGACAGGTTCAACTCTGGGGCCAACGTCCTGACTTTC.

V usage is TRBV7-2 and J usage is TRBJ2-7; TRBD1 matches 7 bases. CDR3 length: 18 residues. V gave up 0 bases and J gave up 4 bases; unmatched junction bases: 15. Germline V gene lookup returns CDR1 SGHTA and CDR2 FQGNSA. The CDR3 protein is CASSLAWTGRHREYEQYF. DNA of the CDR3: TGTGCCAGCAGCTTAGCGTGGACAGGACGGCATCGTGAGTACGAGCAGTACTTC.

The rearrangement joins TRBV4-3 to TRBJ2-3; no clear D gene. V was clipped by 1 base and J by 0 bases, with 5 bases between them. Germline V lookup: CDR1 LGHNA, CDR2 YSLEER. CDR3 length: 14 residues. CDR3: CASSQALSTDTQYF. For the CDR3, the DNA is TGCGCCAGCAGCCAAGCTCTAAGCACAGATACGCAGTATTTT.

In its sample, this clonotype was seen a few times. The V and J genes are TRBV18 and TRBJ2-7; D is uncertain. Germline CDR1 and CDR2: KGHSH and LQKENI. The CDR3 totals 14 residues. The V end was cut by 1 base, the J end by 5 bases, with 12 bases between. CDR3 sequence: CASSPQGEDHEQYF. Here the CDR3 DNA reads TGTGCCAGCTCACCACAAGGAGAGGACCACGAGCAGTACTTC. Full variable domain (outside the CDR3, taken from reference TRBV18 and TRBJ2-7): NAGVMQNPRHLVRRRGQEARLRCSPMKGHSHVYWYRQLPEEGLKFMVYLQKENIIDESGMPKERFSAEFPKEGPSILRIQQVVRGDSAAYFCASSPQGEDHEQYFGPGTRLTVT.

This clonotype turned up a few times. The chain is built from TRBV30 and TRBJ2-2, with D uncertain. CDR1 is GTSNPN, CDR2 SVGIG, per germline (reference sequence). Trimming pared 5 bases from V and 8 bases from J, leaving 12 bases between. The length of the CDR3 is 12 residues. The CDR3 sequence is CAWETFSGELFF. As DNA, the CDR3 is TGTGCCTGGGAAACTTTCTCGGGGGAGCTGTTTTTT.

A few counts support this clonotype. J is TRBJ1-6 and V is TRBV6-5; D is unresolved. The CDR3 consists of 13 residues. In germline, CDR1 is MNHEY, CDR2 SVGAGI. V lost 0 bases to trimming and J lost 7 bases, with 4 bases between them. The CDR3 sequence: CASSYSLNSPLHF. For the CDR3, the DNA is TGTGCCAGCAGTTACTCCTTGAATTCACCCCTCCACTTT.

At least ten counts were recorded for this clonotype. The chain links TRBV10-3 to TRBJ2-5; D is uncertain. Germline V gene data show CDR1 as ENHRY and CDR2 as SYGVKD. The CDR3 covers 13 residues. The V end lost 11 bases, the J end lost 5 bases, and 18 bases lay between the germline ends. The chain's CDR3 is CAASAQGRETQYF. The CDR3 DNA reads as TGTGCCGCCTCGGCGCAAGGAAGGGAGACCCAGTACTTC.

The chain has TRBV9 and TRBJ1-1; 7 positions match TRBD1. The CDR3 is 14 residues long. The V segment lost 0 bases and the J segment 3 bases; nucleotides outside the gene matches: 2. Germline loops: CDR1 SGDLS, CDR2 YYNGEE. CDR3 region: CASSVEQGYTEAFF. Here the CDR3 DNA reads TGTGCCAGCAGCGTAGAACAGGGGTACACTGAAGCTTTCTTT.

This rearrangement joins TRBV29-1 to TRBJ2-1, with D perhaps matching TRBD1 (5 bases). CDR1 and CDR2 (germline): SQVTM, ANQGSEA. Deletions cut 6 bases from V and 4 bases from J, with 16 bases between. The CDR3 extends over 14 amino acids. CDR3 DNA: TGCAGCGTGAATTTAAGGGGTACTTACAATGAGCAGTTCTTC. This gives the protein CSVNLRGTYNEQFF.

This clonotype was observed a few times. The chain has TRBV6-5 and TRBJ2-7; TRBD1 matches 7 bases. This CDR3 is 15 amino acids long. The trim removed 2 bases at V and 2 bases at J, leaving 6 bases unmatched. In germline, CDR1 is MNHEY, CDR2 SVGAGI. The CDR3 loop reads CASSYGQGVTYEQYF. The CDR3, as DNA: TGTGCCAGCAGTTACGGTCAGGGGGTGACCTACGAGCAGTACTTC.

The J gene is TRBJ2-7, the V gene TRBV5-1; a weak D match, TRBD2 (8 bases). CDR1 and CDR2 (germline): SGHRS, YFSETQ. The V end lost 4 bases, the J end lost 6 bases, and 20 bases lay between the germline ends. The CDR3 is made up of 15 amino acids. CDR3 bases: TGCGCCAGCAGCCCGGGGGGGGGACAGTTCGGCGAGCAGTACTTC. Translating gives CASSPGGGQFGEQYF.

This clonotype was picked up one time. The V and J genes are TRBV11-2 and TRBJ2-7; 13 positions match TRBD2. The germline V gene has CDR1 SGHAT and CDR2 FQNNGV. The CDR3 is 18 residues long. The junction had 13 bases not matched to a gene; V was cut back by 4 bases and J by 4 bases. CDR3 sequence: CASSWRTGTSGTTYEQYF. The CDR3, as DNA: TGTGCCAGCAGCTGGCGAACCGGGACTAGCGGGACCACATACGAGCAGTACTTC.

The genes are TRBV20-1 and TRBJ1-1; possibly TRBD1 for D (5 bases). The CDR3 contains 15 residues. Germline V CDR1 and CDR2: DFQATT, SNEGSKA (reference sequence). The ends were cut back, 1 base at V and 4 bases at J, with 16 bases in the middle. DNA of the CDR3: TGCAGTGCTAGAGGGGCGCGCGGGGGGAGCACTGAAGCTTTCTTT. It is translated as CSARGARGGSTEAFF.

The chain is built from TRBV19 and TRBJ2-3, with 9 bases lining up with TRBD2. From germline, CDR1 is LNHDA and CDR2 SQIVND (reference sequence). The CDR3 has 16 residues. With 4 bases clipped from V and 0 bases from J, the junction kept 5 bases outside the gene matches. CDR3 DNA: TGTGCCAGTAGTAAGAGCGGGGGGATTAGCACAGATACGCAGTATTTT. The encoded protein is CASSKSGGISTDTQYF.